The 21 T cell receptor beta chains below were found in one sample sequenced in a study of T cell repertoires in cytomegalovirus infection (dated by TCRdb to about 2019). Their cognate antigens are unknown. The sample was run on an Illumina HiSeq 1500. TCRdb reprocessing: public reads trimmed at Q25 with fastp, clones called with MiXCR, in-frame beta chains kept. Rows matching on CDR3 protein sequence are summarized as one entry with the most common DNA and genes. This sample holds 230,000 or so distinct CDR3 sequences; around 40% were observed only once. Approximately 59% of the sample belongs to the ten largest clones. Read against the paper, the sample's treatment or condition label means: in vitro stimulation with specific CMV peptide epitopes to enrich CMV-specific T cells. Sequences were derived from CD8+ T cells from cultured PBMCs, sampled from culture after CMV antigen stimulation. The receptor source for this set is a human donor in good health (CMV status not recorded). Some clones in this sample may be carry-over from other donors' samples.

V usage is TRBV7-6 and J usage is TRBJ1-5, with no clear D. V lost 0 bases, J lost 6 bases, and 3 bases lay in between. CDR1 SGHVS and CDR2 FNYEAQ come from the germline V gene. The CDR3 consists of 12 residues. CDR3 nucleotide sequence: TGTGCCAGCAGCTTAGCAGCTCAGCCCCAGCATTTT. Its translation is CASSLAAQPQHF.

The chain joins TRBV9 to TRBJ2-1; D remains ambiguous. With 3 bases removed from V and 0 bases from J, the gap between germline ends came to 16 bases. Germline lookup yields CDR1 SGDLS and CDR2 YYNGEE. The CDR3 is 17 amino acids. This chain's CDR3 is CASSATIGENSYNEQFF. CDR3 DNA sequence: TGTGCCAGCAGCGCGACAATTGGGGAAAACTCCTACAATGAGCAGTTCTTC.

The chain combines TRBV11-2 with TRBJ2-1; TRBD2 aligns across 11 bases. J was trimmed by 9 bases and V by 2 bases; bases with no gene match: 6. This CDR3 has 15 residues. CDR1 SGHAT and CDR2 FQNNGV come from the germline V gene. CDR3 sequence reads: CASSLSSGGVGEQFF. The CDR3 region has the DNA TGTGCCAGCAGCTTAAGTAGCGGGGGGGTGGGTGAGCAGTTCTTC.

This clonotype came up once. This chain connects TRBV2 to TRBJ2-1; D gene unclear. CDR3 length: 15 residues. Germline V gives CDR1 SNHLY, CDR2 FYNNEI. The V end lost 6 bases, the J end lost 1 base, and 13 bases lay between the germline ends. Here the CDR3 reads CASRATLGSYNEQFF. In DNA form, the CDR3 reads TGTGCCAGCAGGGCGACTTTGGGTTCCTACAATGAGCAGTTCTTC.

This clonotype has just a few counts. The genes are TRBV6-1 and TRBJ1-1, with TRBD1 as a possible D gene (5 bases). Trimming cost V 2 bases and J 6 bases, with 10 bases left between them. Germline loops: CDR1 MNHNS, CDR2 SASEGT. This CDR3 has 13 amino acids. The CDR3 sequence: CASSELEGAEAFF. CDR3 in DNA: TGTGCCAGCAGTGAACTTGAAGGGGCTGAAGCTTTCTTT.

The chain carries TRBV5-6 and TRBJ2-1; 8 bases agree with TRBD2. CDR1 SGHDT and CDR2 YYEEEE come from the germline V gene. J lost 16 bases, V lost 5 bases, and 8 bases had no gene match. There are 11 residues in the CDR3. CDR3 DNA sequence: TGTGCCAGCAGACAGGGACTAGTTTCTTTCTTC. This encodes CASRQGLVSFF.

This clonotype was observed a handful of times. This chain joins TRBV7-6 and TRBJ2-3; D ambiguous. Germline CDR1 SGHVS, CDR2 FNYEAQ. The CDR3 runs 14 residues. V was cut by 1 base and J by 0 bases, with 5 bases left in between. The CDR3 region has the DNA TGTGCCAGCAGCTTAGATCCCAGCACAGATACGCAGTATTTT. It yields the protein CASSLDPSTDTQYF.

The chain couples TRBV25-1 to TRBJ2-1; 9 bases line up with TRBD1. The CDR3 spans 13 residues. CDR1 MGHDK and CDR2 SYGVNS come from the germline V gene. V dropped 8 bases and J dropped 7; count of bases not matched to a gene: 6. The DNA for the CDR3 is TGTGCCAGCGGGGGGACAGGGAGGAATGAGCAGTTCTTC. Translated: CASGGTGRNEQFF.

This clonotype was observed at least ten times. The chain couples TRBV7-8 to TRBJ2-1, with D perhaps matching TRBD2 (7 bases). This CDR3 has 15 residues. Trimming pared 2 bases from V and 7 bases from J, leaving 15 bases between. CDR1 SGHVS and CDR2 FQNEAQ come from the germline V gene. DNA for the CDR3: TGTGCCAGCAGCTTAATGGGCGGGGGCGGGAATGAGCAGTTCTTC. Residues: CASSLMGGGGNEQFF.

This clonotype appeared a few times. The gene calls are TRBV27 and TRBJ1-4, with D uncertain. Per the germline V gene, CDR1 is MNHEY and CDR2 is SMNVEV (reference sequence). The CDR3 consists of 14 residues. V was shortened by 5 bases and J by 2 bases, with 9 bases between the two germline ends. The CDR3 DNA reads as TGTGCCAGCAGTCGCAAACCTACTAATGAAAAACTGTTTTTT. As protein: CASSRKPTNEKLFF.

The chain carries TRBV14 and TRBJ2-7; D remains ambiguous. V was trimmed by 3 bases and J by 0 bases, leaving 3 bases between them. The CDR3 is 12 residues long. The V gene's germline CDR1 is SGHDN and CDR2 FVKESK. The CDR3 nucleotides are TGTGCCAGCAGCCACACCTCCTACGAGCAGTACTTC. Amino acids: CASSHTSYEQYF.

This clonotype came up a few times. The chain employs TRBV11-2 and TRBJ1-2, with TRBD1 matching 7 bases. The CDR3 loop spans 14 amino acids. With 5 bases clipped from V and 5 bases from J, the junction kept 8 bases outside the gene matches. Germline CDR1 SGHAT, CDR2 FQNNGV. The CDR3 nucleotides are TGTGCCAGCAGCCCCCCGGGACAGAGATATGGCTACACCTTC. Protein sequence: CASSPPGQRYGYTF. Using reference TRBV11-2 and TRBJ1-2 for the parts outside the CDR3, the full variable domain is EAGVAQSPRYKIIEKRQSVAFWCNPISGHATLYWYQQILGQGPKLLIQFQNNGVVDDSQLPKDRFSAERLKGVDSTLKIQPAKLEDSAVYLCASSPPGQRYGYTFGSGTRLTVV.

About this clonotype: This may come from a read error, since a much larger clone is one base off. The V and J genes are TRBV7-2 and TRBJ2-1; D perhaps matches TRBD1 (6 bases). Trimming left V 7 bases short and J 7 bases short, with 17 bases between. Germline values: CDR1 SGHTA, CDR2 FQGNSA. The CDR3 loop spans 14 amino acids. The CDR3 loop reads CASNWAGVWNEQFF. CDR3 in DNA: TGTGCCAGCAACTGGGCAGGGGTCTGGAATGAGCAGTTCTTC. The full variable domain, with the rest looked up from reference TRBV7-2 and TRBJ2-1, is GAGVSQSPSNKVTEKGKDVELRCDPISGHTALYWYRQSLGQGLEFLIYFQGNSAPDKSGLPSDRFSAERTGGSVSTLTIQRTQQEDSAVYLCASNWAGVWNEQFFGPGTRLTVL.

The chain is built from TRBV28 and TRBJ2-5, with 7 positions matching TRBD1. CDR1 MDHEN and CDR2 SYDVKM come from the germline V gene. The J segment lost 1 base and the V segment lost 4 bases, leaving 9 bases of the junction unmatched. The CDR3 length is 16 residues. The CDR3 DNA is TGTGCCAGCAGTTCTGGGGACAGCCGAAGCCAAGAGACCCAGTACTTC. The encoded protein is CASSSGDSRSQETQYF.

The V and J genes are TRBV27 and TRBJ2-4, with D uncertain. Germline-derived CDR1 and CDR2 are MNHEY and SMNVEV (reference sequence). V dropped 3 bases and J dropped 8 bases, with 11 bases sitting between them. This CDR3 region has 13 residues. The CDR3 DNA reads TGTGCCAGCAGTTTGTCGGTTGGGTACATTCAGTACTTC. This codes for CASSLSVGYIQYF.

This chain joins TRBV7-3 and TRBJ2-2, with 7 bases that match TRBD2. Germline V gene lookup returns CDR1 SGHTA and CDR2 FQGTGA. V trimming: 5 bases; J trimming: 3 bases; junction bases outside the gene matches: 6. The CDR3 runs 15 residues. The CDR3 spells CASSEGGSYTGELFF. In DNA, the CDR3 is TGTGCCAGCAGCGAAGGCGGGAGCTACACCGGGGAGCTGTTTTTT.

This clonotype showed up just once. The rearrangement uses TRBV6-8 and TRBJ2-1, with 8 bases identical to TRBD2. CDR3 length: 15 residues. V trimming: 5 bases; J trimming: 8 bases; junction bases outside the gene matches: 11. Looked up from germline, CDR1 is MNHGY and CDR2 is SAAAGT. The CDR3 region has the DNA TGTGCCAGCAGTGGGTGGACTAGCTCTTACGATGAGCAGTTCTTC. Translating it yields CASSGWTSSYDEQFF.

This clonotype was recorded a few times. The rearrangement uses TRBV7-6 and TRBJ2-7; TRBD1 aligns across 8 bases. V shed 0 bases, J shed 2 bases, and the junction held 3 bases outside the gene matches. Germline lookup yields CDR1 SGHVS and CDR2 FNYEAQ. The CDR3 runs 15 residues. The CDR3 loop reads CASSLATGAAYEQYF. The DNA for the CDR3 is TGTGCCAGCAGCTTAGCGACAGGGGCCGCCTACGAGCAGTACTTC.

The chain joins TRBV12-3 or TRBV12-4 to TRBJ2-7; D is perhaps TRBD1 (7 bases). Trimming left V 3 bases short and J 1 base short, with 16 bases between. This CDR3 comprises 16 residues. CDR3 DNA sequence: TGTGCCAGCAGTTTTAATGGCGGGACAGAGTCCTACGAGCAGTACTTC. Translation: CASSFNGGTESYEQYF.

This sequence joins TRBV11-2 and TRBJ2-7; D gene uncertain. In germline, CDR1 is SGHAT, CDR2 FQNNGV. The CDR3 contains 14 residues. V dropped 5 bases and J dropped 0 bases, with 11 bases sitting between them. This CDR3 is CASSGDGISYEQYF. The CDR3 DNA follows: TGTGCCAGCAGCGGTGACGGAATCTCCTACGAGCAGTACTTC.

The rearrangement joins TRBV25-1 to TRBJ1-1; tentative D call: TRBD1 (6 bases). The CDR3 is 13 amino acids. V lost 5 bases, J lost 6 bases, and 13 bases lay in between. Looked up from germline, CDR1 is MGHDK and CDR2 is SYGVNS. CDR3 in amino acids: CASSRTVQPEAFF. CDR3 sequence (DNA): TGTGCCAGCAGTCGGACAGTTCAACCTGAAGCTTTCTTT.